One sample yielded the 10 T cell receptor beta chains listed below, sequenced in a study of blood T cell repertoires in COVID-19. The data were produced by immunoSEQ multiplex PCR, yet TCRdb's version contains in-frame clones alone and is incomplete. The data contain 150,000 to 200,000 clones, roughly four fifths of them singletons. The source material was peripheral blood. The receptors derive from a human donor in a cohort sampled during active COVID-19.

The rearrangement links TRBV9 to TRBJ1-2; D is unresolved. Germline CDR1 is SGDLS and CDR2 is YYNGEE. The V end was cut by 6 bases, the J end by 4 bases, with 13 bases between. This CDR3 is built from 13 residues. CDR3 loop: CASTSIEIYGYTF. CDR3 nucleotide sequence: TGTGCCAGCACCTCCATTGAGATCTATGGCTACACCTTC.

This clone appeared a single time. This chain joins TRBV6-6 and TRBJ1-2, with TRBD1 identical over 9 bases. V dropped 5 bases and J dropped 8; count of bases not matched to a gene: 12. The CDR3 length is 15 residues. Germline V lookup: CDR1 MNHNY, CDR2 SVGAGI (reference sequence). CDR3 residues: CASSREGQGIRGYTF. Here the CDR3 DNA reads TGTGCCAGCAGTAGGGAGGGACAGGGTATTCGGGGCTACACCTTC.

This chain joins TRBV19 and TRBJ1-5, with a tentative D call TRBD1 (5 bases). The germline V gene encodes CDR1 LNHDA and CDR2 SQIVND (reference sequence). Trimming removed 1 base at V and 7 bases at J, with 14 bases between. The CDR3 has 15 amino acids. The CDR3 is CASSIVGQGGQPQHF. For the CDR3, the DNA is TGTGCCAGTAGTATAGTAGGGCAGGGAGGACAGCCCCAGCATTTT.

J is TRBJ2-3 and V is TRBV14, with D possibly being TRBD1 (5 bases). The CDR3 is 15 amino acids. V shed 5 bases and J shed 0 bases, with 12 bases lying between them. Germline-derived CDR1 and CDR2 are SGHDN and FVKESK. The CDR3 nucleotides read TGTGCCAGCAGCGCACGACAGCGAAGCACAGATACGCAGTATTTT. Translating it yields CASSARQRSTDTQYF.

This sequence joins TRBV7-3 and TRBJ2-1; 8 nucleotides agree with TRBD1. CDR1 SGHTA and CDR2 FQGTGA come from the germline V gene. Trimming at V came to 5 bases and at J to 3 bases, leaving 6 bases not matched to a gene. CDR3 length equals 15 residues. DNA of the CDR3: TGTGCCAGCAGCCTCGGGACAGGAAACTACAATGAGCAGTTCTTC. Translation gives CASSLGTGNYNEQFF.

This clone was picked up one time. The chain joins TRBV27 to TRBJ1-1, with D possibly matching TRBD1 (6 bases). V was cut by 6 bases and J by 5 bases, with 16 bases left in between. Germline CDR1 reads MNHEY; CDR2 reads SMNVEV (reference sequence). This CDR3 is built from 14 residues. The CDR3 DNA reads TGTGCCAGCAGCCCTCAGGGGAGCGTAACTGAAGCTTTCTTT. Its protein product is CASSPQGSVTEAFF.

This rearrangement joins TRBV28 to TRBJ2-7, with TRBD2 identical over 12 bases. The trim removed 5 bases at V and 4 bases at J, leaving 12 bases unmatched. Germline CDR1 and CDR2: MDHEN and SYDVKM. The length of the CDR3 is 17 residues. As DNA, the CDR3 is TGTGCCAGCAGTATGCCTACTAGCGGGGGGTTTGAGTACGAGCAGTACTTC. This gives the protein CASSMPTSGGFEYEQYF.

The chain is built from TRBV5-5 and TRBJ2-7; a weak D match, TRBD2 (6 bases). The V end lost 0 bases, the J end lost 5 bases, and 12 bases lay between the germline ends. This CDR3 spans 14 amino acids. The V gene's germline CDR1 is SGHKS and CDR2 YYEKEE (reference sequence). The CDR3 region has the DNA TGTGCCAGCAGCTTGGGCGGGACGCAGAACGAGCAGTACTTC. Its protein is CASSLGGTQNEQYF.

A note on this clone: This same CDR3 is encoded by further DNA sequences in the sample. The gene calls are TRBV27 and TRBJ2-3, with D possibly matching TRBD1 (6 bases). The V end lost 5 bases, the J end lost 0 bases, and 15 bases lay between the germline ends. CDR1 MNHEY and CDR2 SMNVEV come from the germline V gene (reference sequence). The CDR3 runs to 16 residues. In nucleotides, the CDR3 is TGTGCCAGCAGTCCTGGGGGCGGGCCTAGCACAGATACGCAGTATTTT. Its protein product is CASSPGGGPSTDTQYF.

The gene calls are TRBV11-3 and TRBJ1-2; TRBD1 matches 10 bases. The CDR3 has 17 residues. The V and J ends lost 1 base and 2 bases, in that order; junction bases with no gene match: 7. CDR1 and CDR2 from the germline V gene are SGHNT and YENEEA. CDR3 sequence: CASSLAGQGKENYGYTF. Here the CDR3 DNA reads TGTGCCAGCAGCTTAGCGGGACAGGGGAAAGAGAACTATGGCTACACCTTC. Full variable domain (remainder filled in from reference TRBV11-3 and TRBJ1-2): EAGVVQSPRYKIIEKKQPVAFWCNPISGHNTLYWYLQNLGQGPELLIRYENEEAVDDSQLPKDRFSAERLKGVDSTLKIQPAELGDSAVYLCASSLAGQGKENYGYTFGSGTRLTVV.